A single count supports the clone carrying this T cell receptor (beta chain). The V end lost 0 bases, the J end lost 2 bases, and 10 bases lay between the germline ends. The CDR3 sequence is 15 residues long. The germline V gene encodes CDR1 SGHVS and CDR2 FQNEAQ. The data derive from a study of blood T cell repertoires in COVID-19. About the study: The origin of the acute and convalescent COVID-19 samples was the United States, Italy and Spain. Sources were T cells, B-cell-depleted T cells, or PBMCs; the material itself was cDNA or gDNA.

Original processing methods: By means of reference gene primer amplification, nucleated cell counts were estimated. Some clones are missing from TCRdb's copy, which holds only in-frame ones; the method was immunoSEQ multiplex PCR. V and J calls and clone size are those listed in that table; D and trimming were worked out from the DNA. The sample consists of 35,000 to 45,000 clones, about 90% of them appearing once. The sequenced sample was peripheral blood. The chain recombines TRBV7-8 with TRBJ1-1; possible D gene TRBD1, 6 bases. The source is a man aged 45 to 65 with active COVID-19. The CDR3 reads CASSLAGQVNTEAFF. The CDR3 region has the DNA TGTGCCAGCAGCTTAGCGGGACAAGTAAACACTGAAGCTTTCTTT.